Listed below are T cell receptor beta chains from one sample, sequenced in a study of T cells after somatic rescue of genetic block. TCRdb's copy holds only in-frame clones and misses some; the assay was immunoSEQ multiplex PCR. The sample holds 60,000 to 75,000 clones; 92% are singletons and the top ten take about 3%. The sample consisted of peripheral blood mononuclear cells (PBMCs). These receptors all come from a man aged 35-49 years. Both conserved end residues are trimmed from each CDR3. The order of the fields is clone size, V gene, J gene, CDR3 protein. The size of a clone is reported for some rows only, either as once, few or many, or as a class for expanded clones.

size: -; V: TRBV27; J: TRBJ1-5; CDR3: ASSPQPGHNLNQPQH
size: -; V: TRBV25-1; J: TRBJ1-2; CDR3: ASSGQGANYGYT
size: -; V: TRBV11-3; J: TRBJ2-1; CDR3: ASSRAHNEQF
size: -; V: TRBV5-1; J: TRBJ2-3; CDR3: ASSWKPLLNTDTQY
size: -; V: TRBV28; J: TRBJ1-1; CDR3: ASSVKAARNAEAF
size: few; V: TRBV6-6; J: TRBJ1-5; CDR3: ASSYTSNSNQPQH
size: -; V: TRBV7-9; J: TRBJ2-7; CDR3: ASSLVAAPYEQY
size: -; V: TRBV19; J: TRBJ1-4; CDR3: ASSGVVGTNEKLF
size: once; V: TRBV4-3; J: TRBJ2-3; CDR3: ASSQVGLANGDTQY
size: once; V: TRBV27; J: TRBJ2-6; CDR3: ASSFGTIPSGANVLT
size: -; V: TRBV7-2; J: TRBJ2-3; CDR3: ASIAEPRATQY
size: -; V: TRBV30; J: TRBJ2-7; CDR3: AWSDGGLGYEQY
size: -; V: TRBV21-1; J: TRBJ1-2; CDR3: ASSKEGGLGNGYT
size: -; V: TRBV4-2; J: TRBJ1-3; CDR3: ASSQEPVGRENTIY
size: -; V: TRBV27; J: TRBJ2-3; CDR3: ASRSGNPGDTQY
size: once; V: TRBV28; J: TRBJ1-2; CDR3: ASSLVGDSYGYT
size: -; V: TRBV18; J: TRBJ1-2; CDR3: ASSPDGRANYGYT
size: once; V: TRBV18; J: TRBJ2-3; CDR3: ASSPLATSGRLSTDTQY
size: -; V: TRBV9; J: TRBJ1-2; CDR3: ASSVGDVGPYGYT
size: -; V: TRBV9; J: TRBJ2-3; CDR3: ASSVGAGISTDTQY
size: -; V: TRBV4-1; J: TRBJ2-7; CDR3: ASSQGGPGPYEQY
size: -; V: TRBV7-2; J: TRBJ2-3; CDR3: ASSLAGGLNTQY
size: -; V: TRBV13; J: TRBJ1-1; CDR3: ASSLEARNTEAF
size: -; V: TRBV5-1; J: TRBJ1-1; CDR3: ASHRGRNTEAF
size: -; V: TRBV5-1; J: TRBJ2-7; CDR3: ASSRGGASYEQY
size: -; V: TRBV19; J: TRBJ2-7; CDR3: ASSPARGTEQY
size: -; V: TRBV6-1; J: TRBJ1-2; CDR3: ASRDVSPNYGYT
size: once; V: TRBV7-3; J: TRBJ2-3; CDR3: ASSFGGVTDTQY
size: -; V: TRBV9; J: TRBJ2-1; CDR3: ASSVGPGANEQF